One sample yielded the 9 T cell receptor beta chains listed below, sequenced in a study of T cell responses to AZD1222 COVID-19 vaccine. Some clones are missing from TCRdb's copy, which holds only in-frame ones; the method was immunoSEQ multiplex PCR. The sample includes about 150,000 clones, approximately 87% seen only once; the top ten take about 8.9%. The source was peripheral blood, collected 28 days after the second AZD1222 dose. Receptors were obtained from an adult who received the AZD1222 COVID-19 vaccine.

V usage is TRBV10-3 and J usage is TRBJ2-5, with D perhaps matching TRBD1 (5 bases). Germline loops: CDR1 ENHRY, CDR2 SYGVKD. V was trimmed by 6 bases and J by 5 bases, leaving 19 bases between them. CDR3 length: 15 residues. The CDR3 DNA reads TGTGCCATCAGCCCGCTGGACAATATCGAGGAGACCCAGTACTTC. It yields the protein CAISPLDNIEETQYF.

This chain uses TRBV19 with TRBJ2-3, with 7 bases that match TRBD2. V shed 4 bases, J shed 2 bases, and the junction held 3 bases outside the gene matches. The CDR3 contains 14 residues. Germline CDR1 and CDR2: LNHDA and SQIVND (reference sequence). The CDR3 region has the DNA TGTGCCAGTAGTAGTCGGGGGGACACAGATACGCAGTATTTT. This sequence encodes CASSSRGDTDTQYF.

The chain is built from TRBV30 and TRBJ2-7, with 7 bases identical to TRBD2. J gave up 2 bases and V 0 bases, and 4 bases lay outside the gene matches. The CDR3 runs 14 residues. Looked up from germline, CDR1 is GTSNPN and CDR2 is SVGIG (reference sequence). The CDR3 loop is CAWSVSGITYEQYF. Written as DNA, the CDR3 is TGTGCCTGGAGTGTAAGCGGGATTACCTACGAGCAGTACTTC.

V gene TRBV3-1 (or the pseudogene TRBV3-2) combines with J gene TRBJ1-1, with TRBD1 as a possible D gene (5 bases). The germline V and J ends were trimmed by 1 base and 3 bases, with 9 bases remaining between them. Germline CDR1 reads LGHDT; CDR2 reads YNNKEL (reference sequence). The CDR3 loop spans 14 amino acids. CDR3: CASSQAPGDTEAFF. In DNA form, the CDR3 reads TGTGCCAGCAGCCAAGCTCCGGGGGACACTGAAGCTTTCTTT.

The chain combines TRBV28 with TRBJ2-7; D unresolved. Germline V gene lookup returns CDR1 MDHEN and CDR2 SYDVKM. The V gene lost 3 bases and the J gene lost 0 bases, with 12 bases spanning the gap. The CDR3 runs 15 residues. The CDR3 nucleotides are TGTGCCAGCAGTTTTTCTACAGCGAGCTCCTACGAGCAGTACTTC. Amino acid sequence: CASSFSTASSYEQYF.

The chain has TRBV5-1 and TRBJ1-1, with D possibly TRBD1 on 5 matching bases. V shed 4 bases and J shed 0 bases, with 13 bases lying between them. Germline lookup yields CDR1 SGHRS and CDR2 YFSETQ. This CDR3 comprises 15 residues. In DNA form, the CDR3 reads TGCGCCAGCAGCCGCGAGGGGAAGGTGAACACTGAAGCTTTCTTT. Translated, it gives CASSREGKVNTEAFF.

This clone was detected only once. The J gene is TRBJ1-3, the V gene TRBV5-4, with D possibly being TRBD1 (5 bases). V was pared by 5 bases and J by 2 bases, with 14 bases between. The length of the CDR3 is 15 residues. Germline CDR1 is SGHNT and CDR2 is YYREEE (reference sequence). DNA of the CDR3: TGTGCCAGCAGTAGGGACCCAAGCCCTGGAAACACCATATATTTT. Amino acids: CASSRDPSPGNTIYF.

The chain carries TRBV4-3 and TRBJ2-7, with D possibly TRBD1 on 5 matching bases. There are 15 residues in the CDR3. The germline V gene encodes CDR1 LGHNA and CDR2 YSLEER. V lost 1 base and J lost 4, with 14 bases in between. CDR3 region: CASSQATGSWYEQYF. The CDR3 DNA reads TGCGCCAGCAGCCAAGCCACAGGAAGCTGGTACGAGCAGTACTTC.

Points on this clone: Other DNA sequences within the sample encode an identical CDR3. CDR3 loop: CASSFGQGGGFYEQYF. DNA of the CDR3: TGCGCCAGCAGCTTTGGGCAGGGAGGGGGTTTCTACGAGCAGTACTTC. The genes are TRBV5-1 and TRBJ2-7, with a tentative D call TRBD2 (7 bases). The ends were cut back, 2 bases at V and 3 bases at J, with 18 bases in the middle. The length of the CDR3 is 16 residues. Germline V CDR1 and CDR2: SGHRS, YFSETQ.